A selection of T cell receptor beta chains follows, all from one sample in a study of human T cells and chemical hapten exposure. From the RACE reads, TCRdb called clonotypes with MiXCR, one entry per CDR3 protein. The table includes some 330,000 distinct CDR3 sequences, around 5.5% detected once. The specimen was whole blood, collected in connection with sensitization to the hapten diphenylcyclopropenone (DPC). The receptors here all came from a woman aged 18-30 years with alopecia areata. Some clones in this sample may be carry-over from other donors' samples. Each CDR3 is given with its conserved first and last residue. Each record gives: D gene, CDR3 length, clone size, V gene, J gene, CDR3 protein, CDR3 DNA. D genes are given only for firm matches. The size field is filled for only some rows; it gives once, few, many or a size class.

d_gene: .
len: 17
abundance: .
v_gene: TRBV6-6
j_gene: TRBJ2-7
CDR3aa: CASSPKRGGESSYEQYF
CDR3nt: TGTGCCAGCAGCCCGAAACGGGGCGGGGAAAGCTCCTACGAGCAGTACTTC

d_gene: .
len: 13
abundance: .
v_gene: TRBV6-5
j_gene: TRBJ2-1
CDR3aa: CASSLMGRTPQFF
CDR3nt: TGTGCCAGCAGCCTCATGGGGAGGACCCCTCAGTTCTTC

d_gene: .
len: 12
abundance: .
v_gene: TRBV12-3/TRBV12-4
j_gene: TRBJ1-6
CDR3aa: CASNVGVSPLHF
CDR3nt: TGTGCCAGCAATGTAGGGGTTTCACCCCTCCACTTT

d_gene: TRBD1
len: 14
abundance: many
v_gene: TRBV6-2/TRBV6-3
j_gene: TRBJ1-2
CDR3aa: CASRDTTGTGGLTF
CDR3nt: TGTGCCAGCAGGGACACCACCGGGACAGGGGGATTGACCTTC

d_gene: TRBD1
len: 12
abundance: many
v_gene: TRBV12-3/TRBV12-4
j_gene: TRBJ2-7
CDR3aa: CASSYDRGGQYF
CDR3nt: TGTGCCAGCAGTTATGACAGGGGTGGGCAGTACTTC

d_gene: .
len: 16
abundance: .
v_gene: TRBV12-5
j_gene: TRBJ2-3
CDR3aa: CASGLGETRGTDTQYF
CDR3nt: TGTGCTAGTGGTTTGGGTGAGACAAGGGGAACAGATACGCAGTATTTT

d_gene: .
len: 14
abundance: few
v_gene: TRBV12-3/TRBV12-4
j_gene: TRBJ1-5
CDR3aa: CASRQTIENQPQHF
CDR3nt: TGTGCCAGCAGGCAGACAATAGAGAATCAGCCCCAGCATTTT

d_gene: .
len: 15
abundance: few
v_gene: TRBV5-1
j_gene: TRBJ2-2
CDR3aa: CASTQSLPNTGELFF
CDR3nt: TGCGCCAGCACCCAATCCCTACCTAACACCGGGGAGCTGTTTTTT

d_gene: .
len: 13
abundance: few
v_gene: TRBV7-9
j_gene: TRBJ1-4
CDR3aa: CASSLMVNEKLFF
CDR3nt: TGTGCCAGCAGCTTAATGGTTAATGAAAAACTGTTTTTT

d_gene: TRBD1
len: 15
abundance: few
v_gene: TRBV20-1
j_gene: TRBJ1-3
CDR3aa: CSAPDRLYGGNTIYF
CDR3nt: TGCAGTGCCCCGGACAGGTTATACGGTGGAAACACCATATATTTT

d_gene: .
len: 13
abundance: once
v_gene: TRBV19
j_gene: TRBJ2-3
CDR3aa: CATGLGTVNTQYF
CDR3nt: TGTGCCACGGGACTTGGGACGGTGAATACGCAGTATTTT

d_gene: .
len: 15
abundance: many
v_gene: TRBV10-3
j_gene: TRBJ1-1
CDR3aa: CAISRQDPLATEAFF
CDR3nt: TGTGCCATCAGTCGACAGGACCCGCTGGCCACTGAAGCTTTCTTT

d_gene: TRBD1
len: 11
abundance: many
v_gene: TRBV6-6
j_gene: TRBJ1-1
CDR3aa: CASSREGAAFF
CDR3nt: TGTGCCAGCAGCCGCGAGGGGGCTGCTTTCTTT

d_gene: .
len: 11
abundance: many
v_gene: TRBV20-1
j_gene: TRBJ1-2
CDR3aa: CSAPWVDGYTF
CDR3nt: TGCAGTGCCCCCTGGGTGGATGGCTACACCTTC

d_gene: TRBD1
len: 12
abundance: many
v_gene: TRBV6-5
j_gene: TRBJ1-2
CDR3aa: CASLGQEYGYTF
CDR3nt: TGTGCCAGTTTAGGACAGGAGTATGGCTACACCTTC

d_gene: TRBD2
len: 18
abundance: .
v_gene: TRBV9
j_gene: TRBJ2-3
CDR3aa: CASSVALWTSGTTDTQYF
CDR3nt: TGTGCCAGCAGCGTAGCCTTATGGACTAGCGGGACCACAGATACGCAGTATTTT

d_gene: .
len: 12
abundance: many
v_gene: TRBV29-1
j_gene: TRBJ2-1
CDR3aa: CSGGYSYNEQFF
CDR3nt: TGCAGCGGCGGATACTCCTACAATGAGCAGTTCTTC

d_gene: .
len: 16
abundance: many
v_gene: TRBV5-1
j_gene: TRBJ1-1
CDR3aa: CASSLAMAGTSGEAFF
CDR3nt: TGCGCCAGCAGCTTGGCCATGGCAGGGACGTCTGGTGAAGCTTTCTTT

d_gene: TRBD1
len: 16
abundance: many
v_gene: TRBV4-1
j_gene: TRBJ1-4
CDR3aa: CASSQDGRGRNEKLFF
CDR3nt: TGCGCCAGCAGCCAAGATGGCAGGGGGCGGAATGAAAAACTGTTTTTT

d_gene: .
len: 14
abundance: .
v_gene: TRBV7-9
j_gene: TRBJ2-2
CDR3aa: CASSPARATGELFF
CDR3nt: TGTGCCAGCAGCCCTGCCCGGGCCACCGGGGAGCTGTTTTTT

d_gene: .
len: 15
abundance: many
v_gene: TRBV12-3/TRBV12-4
j_gene: TRBJ1-1
CDR3aa: CASTRRGGLNTEAFF
CDR3nt: TGTGCCAGCACCCGAAGGGGGGGCTTGAACACTGAAGCTTTCTTT

d_gene: .
len: 11
abundance: many
v_gene: TRBV10-3
j_gene: TRBJ2-3
CDR3aa: CAISGGDTQYF
CDR3nt: TGTGCCATCAGTGGGGGGGATACGCAGTATTTT

d_gene: .
len: 13
abundance: many
v_gene: TRBV28
j_gene: TRBJ1-4
CDR3aa: CASSLGPNEKLFF
CDR3nt: TGTGCCAGCAGTTTGGGCCCTAATGAAAAACTGTTTTTT

d_gene: TRBD1
len: 15
abundance: many
v_gene: TRBV5-1
j_gene: TRBJ2-3
CDR3aa: CASSLGDSGLNTQYF
CDR3nt: TGCGCCAGCAGCTTGGGGGACAGCGGTTTGAATACGCAGTATTTT

d_gene: .
len: 17
abundance: many
v_gene: TRBV7-6
j_gene: TRBJ1-5
CDR3aa: CASSLYGGGGSNQPQHF
CDR3nt: TGTGCCAGCAGCTTATATGGGGGGGGTGGAAGCAATCAGCCCCAGCATTTT

d_gene: .
len: 14
abundance: .
v_gene: TRBV18
j_gene: TRBJ1-1
CDR3aa: CASSSTVGDGEAFF
CDR3nt: TGTGCCAGCTCATCCACGGTGGGAGACGGTGAAGCTTTCTTT

d_gene: .
len: 12
abundance: many
v_gene: TRBV18
j_gene: TRBJ1-1
CDR3aa: CASSPRVTEAFF
CDR3nt: TGTGCCAGCTCACCACGAGTCACTGAAGCTTTCTTT

d_gene: .
len: 15
abundance: many
v_gene: TRBV6-2/TRBV6-3
j_gene: TRBJ2-2
CDR3aa: CASSSGERMAGELFF
CDR3nt: TGTGCCAGCAGTTCGGGGGAAAGGATGGCCGGGGAGCTGTTTTTT

d_gene: .
len: 15
abundance: .
v_gene: TRBV20-1
j_gene: TRBJ2-7
CDR3aa: CSARDLAGRSYEQYF
CDR3nt: TGCAGTGCTAGAGATCTAGCAGGGAGGTCCTACGAGCAGTACTTC

d_gene: .
len: 11
abundance: .
v_gene: TRBV6-1
j_gene: TRBJ1-1
CDR3aa: CASEMNTEAFF
CDR3nt: TGTGCCAGCGAGATGAACACTGAAGCTTTCTTT

d_gene: .
len: 13
abundance: many
v_gene: TRBV4-3
j_gene: TRBJ2-7
CDR3aa: CASSRDGLREQYF
CDR3nt: TGCGCCAGCAGCCGCGACGGACTCCGCGAGCAGTACTTC

d_gene: .
len: 12
abundance: many
v_gene: TRBV12-3/TRBV12-4
j_gene: TRBJ2-5
CDR3aa: CASSPTPGPLYF
CDR3nt: TGTGCCAGCAGTCCCACACCGGGCCCCCTGTACTTC